The 18 T cell receptor beta chains in this list originate from one sample, sequenced in a study of shared clonotypes between healthy human individuals. Measured with immunoSEQ multiplex PCR; TCRdb has only the in-frame clones, and not every one. Of roughly 1,500,000 clones in the sample, 98% were seen once. Sequencing was performed on naive CD4+ T cells sorted from blood. Specified subset: CD45RA+ positively selected. Receptor source: a man aged 25 to 45 in good health.

The chain is built from TRBV7-3 and TRBJ2-1, with TRBD1 matching 9 bases. CDR1 and CDR2 from the germline V gene are SGHTA and FQGTGA. The CDR3 has 15 residues. The V gene end was trimmed by 4 bases and the J gene end by 10 bases; junction bases not matched to a gene: 11. In DNA, the CDR3 is TGTGCCAGCAGCTCAACACGGACAGGGGAGGGGGAGCAGTTCTTC. Translation gives CASSSTRTGEGEQFF.

The chain is built from TRBV5-4 and TRBJ2-5; D is uncertain. CDR1 and CDR2 (germline): SGHNT, YYREEE (reference sequence). The V end was cut by 2 bases, the J end by 4 bases, with 12 bases between. The CDR3 runs 14 residues. In nucleotides, the CDR3 is TGTGCCAGCAGCTTCCAGCTCGGTTCAGAGACCCAGTACTTC. Its translation is CASSFQLGSETQYF.

The rearrangement uses TRBV11-2 and TRBJ2-7; D unclear. Germline V lookup: CDR1 SGHAT, CDR2 FQNNGV. This CDR3 is built from 16 residues. V shed 2 bases and J shed 3 bases, with 17 bases lying between them. DNA of the CDR3: TGTGCCAGCAGCTTAACGGCGTCCCACCCTAGCTACGAGCAGTACTTC. Translated: CASSLTASHPSYEQYF.

J is TRBJ1-1 and V is TRBV19, with TRBD1 identical over 7 bases. The CDR3 runs 16 residues. Germline V CDR1 and CDR2: LNHDA, SQIVND (reference sequence). V lost 1 base to trimming and J lost 0 bases; unmatched junction nucleotides: 5. CDR3: CASSIGEGAVNTEAFF. DNA of the CDR3: TGTGCCAGTAGTATAGGGGAGGGGGCCGTGAACACTGAAGCTTTCTTT.

V and J are TRBV28 and TRBJ2-7, with D possibly TRBD1 on 6 matching bases. Looked up from germline, CDR1 is MDHEN and CDR2 is SYDVKM. The CDR3 consists of 12 residues. Written as DNA, the CDR3 is TGTGCTTACGGCTTAAGGGGGTACGAGCAGTACTTC. Translating gives CAYGLRGYEQYF.

V and J are TRBV11-3 and TRBJ2-2; the D is unclear. V lost 5 bases and J lost 5, with 9 bases in between. This CDR3 has 13 residues. The germline V gene has CDR1 SGHNT and CDR2 YENEEA. The CDR3: CASSERRTGELFF. CDR3 DNA: TGTGCCAGCAGCGAGAGGCGGACCGGGGAGCTGTTTTTT.

The rearrangement uses TRBV6-6 and TRBJ1-3; D might be TRBD1 (5 bases). The CDR3 is 14 amino acids. Between the trimmed V and J ends, which lost 4 bases and 2 bases, there was a span of 9 bases. The germline V gene has CDR1 MNHNY and CDR2 SVGAGI (reference sequence). The CDR3 region has the DNA TGTGCCAGCAGTTCTCAGGGACCTGGAAACACCATATATTTT. It specifies CASSSQGPGNTIYF.

V is TRBV10-3 and J is TRBJ1-5, with D possibly TRBD1 on 5 matching bases. The germline V gene has CDR1 ENHRY and CDR2 SYGVKD. Trimming pared 0 bases from V and 5 bases from J, leaving 11 bases between. This CDR3 has 15 amino acids. The CDR3 bases are TGTGCCATCAGTGAGTCGGCAGGGATGTATCAGCCCCAGCATTTT. Encoded protein: CAISESAGMYQPQHF.

The V gene is TRBV6-5, the J gene TRBJ1-5; no clear D gene. The CDR3 length is 12 residues. The V end was cut by 2 bases, the J end by 9 bases, with 8 bases between. The germline gives CDR1 MNHEY, CDR2 SVGAGI. In DNA, the CDR3 is TGTGCCAGCAGTTACCGGACGGGGCCCCAGCATTTT. Protein: CASSYRTGPQHF.

The genes are TRBV10-1 and TRBJ2-3, with TRBD2 identical over 9 bases. V lost 4 bases, J lost 11 bases, and 10 bases stayed unmatched. This CDR3 is built from 14 residues. Germline CDR1 WNHNN, CDR2 SYGVQD (reference sequence). The CDR3 loop is CASSAGTSFLGQYF. CDR3 DNA sequence: TGCGCCAGCAGTGCCGGGACTAGCTTTCTTGGGCAGTATTTT.

The chain carries TRBV7-9 and TRBJ2-1, with a possible D match to TRBD2 (5 bases). Germline V gene sequence: CDR1 SEHNR, CDR2 FQNEAQ (reference sequence). The CDR3 sequence is 14 residues long. The V gene lost 5 bases and the J gene lost 3 bases, with 11 bases spanning the gap. This chain's CDR3 is CASSVSAGYNEQFF. As DNA, the CDR3 is TGTGCCAGCAGCGTCTCCGCGGGCTACAATGAGCAGTTCTTC.

This clone was seen only once. The rearrangement uses TRBV5-1 and TRBJ2-2; D might be TRBD1 (5 bases). The V gene lost 3 bases and the J gene lost 4 bases, with 16 bases spanning the gap. The germline V gene has CDR1 SGHRS and CDR2 YFSETQ. The CDR3 runs to 16 residues. DNA for the CDR3: TGCGCCAGCAGCTCCACAGGCCTGAGGATCACCGGGGAGCTGTTTTTT. It translates to CASSSTGLRITGELFF.

V is TRBV6-6 and J is TRBJ2-5; no clear D. Germline CDR1 reads MNHNY; CDR2 reads SVGAGI (reference sequence). The ends were cut back, 6 bases at V and 2 bases at J, with 10 bases in the middle. The CDR3 length is 13 residues. The CDR3 nucleotides read TGTGCCAGCAGGTCTAGGCATCAAGAGACCCAGTACTTC. Amino acids: CASRSRHQETQYF.

V gene TRBV7-2 combines with J gene TRBJ2-7, with TRBD1 matching over 10 bases. The CDR3 has 15 amino acids. CDR1 and CDR2 (germline): SGHTA, FQGNSA. V lost 5 bases, J lost 3 bases, and 7 bases stayed unmatched. For the CDR3, the DNA is TGTGCCAGCAGCCCCTTGAGGGACAGGGGCTACGAGCAGTACTTC. Residues: CASSPLRDRGYEQYF.

The chain joins TRBV7-2 to TRBJ2-5; D gene unclear. Germline values: CDR1 SGHTA, CDR2 FQGNSA. The V and J ends lost 6 bases and 5 bases respectively, with 25 bases between them. The CDR3 runs to 17 residues. The CDR3 bases are TGTGCCAGCAGTGGACGTTCAGAACAGCTCAGTAAGGAGACCCAGTACTTC. Translating gives CASSGRSEQLSKETQYF.

The chain combines TRBV5-4 with TRBJ2-3, with 7 bases that match TRBD2. Germline assignment: CDR1 SGHNT and CDR2 YYREEE (reference sequence). The V gene end was trimmed by 1 base and the J gene end by 3 bases; junction bases not matched to a gene: 11. There are 17 residues in the CDR3. CDR3 amino acids: CASSLRLAGVRTDTQYF. The CDR3 bases are TGTGCCAGCAGCTTGCGGCTTGCGGGAGTCAGGACAGATACGCAGTATTTT.

The chain couples TRBV29-1 to TRBJ2-1, with 7 bases matching TRBD1. This CDR3 has 16 amino acids. The germline V gene encodes CDR1 SQVTM and CDR2 ANQGSEA. The J segment lost 3 bases and the V segment lost 7 bases, leaving 15 bases of the junction unmatched. CDR3 bases: TGCAGCGCCAAGTATGGGACAGAATTATTCTACAATGAGCAGTTCTTC. This sequence encodes CSAKYGTELFYNEQFF.

J is TRBJ2-7 and V is TRBV6-5; 10 nucleotides match TRBD2. The germline V gene encodes CDR1 MNHEY and CDR2 SVGAGI. This CDR3 has 15 amino acids. The trim removed 0 bases at V and 6 bases at J, leaving 5 bases unmatched. CDR3 region: CASSYSGSGRAEQYF. The CDR3 region has the DNA TGTGCCAGCAGTTACTCGGGGAGCGGGAGGGCCGAGCAGTACTTC.